The source of this TCR beta chain is a study of T cells after posttransplantation cyclophosphamide. A marrow graft followed busulfan-fludarabine conditioning, with cyclophosphamide on days +3 and +4. V shed 5 bases and J shed 0 bases, with 10 bases lying between them. The CDR3 spans 15 residues. The germline CDR1 and CDR2 sequences are LNHDA and SQIVND (reference sequence). Using immunoSEQ multiplex PCR, the repertoire was profiled, and TCRdb retains in-frame clones only, with some absent. In the table there are approximately 39,000 clones, roughly 78% of which are singletons. Overall study results and limits: Later blood repertoires were often dominated by clones from the donor CD8+ memory compartment.

Worth noting for this clone: Its antigen is unidentified.

This TCR came from a female patient between 40 and 50 years old who received an allogeneic stem cell transplant from a related donor, was CMV-positive, and had no GVHD. Some T cells may be supplied by the graft donor. The specimen comprised CD4+ T cells sorted from blood, sampled roughly 2,000 days after a stem cell transplant with posttransplant cyclophosphamide. The J gene is TRBJ2-2, the V gene TRBV19, with D possibly matching TRBD2 (5 bases). The CDR3 DNA reads as TGTGCCAGTAGTTCCGGACTGACGAACACCGGGGAGCTGTTTTTT. Its translation: CASSSGLTNTGELFF.